Listed below are T cell receptor beta chains from one sample, sequenced in a study of CD8+ T cells in alopecia areata. Measured with immunoSEQ multiplex PCR; TCRdb has only the in-frame clones, and not every one. The sample holds 190,000 or so clones; around 60% are singletons and the top ten take 10% to 15%. Source: CD8+ T cells sorted from blood, taken at week 24, from a patient treated with tofacitinib. Every receptor here comes from a human donor with alopecia areata. Each CDR3 is given with its conserved first and last residue. Fields, in order: clone size, J gene, V gene, D gene, CDR3 DNA, CDR3 protein. A D gene is named only where the DNA matches it firmly. Size is omitted from some rows. Given values are once, few, many or a class for expanded clones.

>.|TRBJ2-2|TRBV7-6|.
TGTGCCAGCAGCTTAAGCGGGACAGCGTACACCGGGGAGCTGTTTTTT
CASSLSGTAYTGELFF
>.|TRBJ2-1|TRBV14|TRBD2
TGTGCCAGCAGCCAAGATTCCCTTTGGCGGCGGGGGGTTTACAATGAGCAGTTCTTC
CASSQDSLWRRGVYNEQFF
>.|TRBJ2-7|TRBV30|.
TGTGCCTGGACCGCCGGGACCTCCTACGAGCAGTACTTC
CAWTAGTSYEQYF
>.|TRBJ2-7|TRBV7-2|TRBD2
TGTGCCAGCAGATCGAGAGCGGGGAGTGCCTACGAGCAGTACTTC
CASRSRAGSAYEQYF
>.|TRBJ2-7|TRBV7-3|.
TGTGCCAGCAGCTTACGACCCCGAACAGACTCCTACGAGCAGTACTTC
CASSLRPRTDSYEQYF
>few|TRBJ2-1|TRBV7-9|.
TGTGCCAGCAGCTCACCTCTCTCCTACAATGAGCAGTTCTTC
CASSSPLSYNEQFF
>few|TRBJ2-3|TRBV12-5|TRBD1
TGTGCTAGTGGTTTGCCGTCAAGGACAGGGCTCACAGATACGCAGTATTTT
CASGLPSRTGLTDTQYF
>few|TRBJ1-4|TRBV19|.
TGTGCCAGTAGTATAACAGGCGAGGGTAATGAAAAACTGTTTTTT
CASSITGEGNEKLFF
>.|TRBJ2-7|TRBV14|.
TGTGCCAGCAGCCAAGGTTACGAGCAGTACTTC
CASSQGYEQYF
>.|TRBJ2-1|TRBV23-1|TRBD1
TGCGCCAGCAGTCAGGACCGGGACAGCCCCCGGACCTACTACAATGAGCAGTTCTTC
CASSQDRDSPRTYYNEQFF
>few|TRBJ2-7|TRBV13|.
TGTGCCAGCAGCTTAGGCCGCTCATACGAGCAGTACTTC
CASSLGRSYEQYF
>few|TRBJ2-7|TRBV29-1|.
TGCAGCGTTGTGGTTACCATTAAATCCTACGAGCAGTACTTC
CSVVVTIKSYEQYF
>few|TRBJ1-1|TRBV14|.
TGTGCCAGCAGCCAGTGGGAAGGGGGGAACACTGAAGCTTTCTTT
CASSQWEGGNTEAFF
>.|TRBJ1-2|TRBV19|.
TGTGCCAGTAGTATAGGGCCAGGGGATGGCTACACCTTC
CASSIGPGDGYTF
>.|TRBJ2-5|TRBV7-8|.
TGTGCCAGCAGCTTAGTCGCGCAAGAGACCCAGTACTTC
CASSLVAQETQYF
>few|TRBJ2-7|TRBV10-3|.
TGTGCCATCAGCGACAGCTCCTACGAGCAGTACTTC
CAISDSSYEQYF
>.|TRBJ1-4|TRBV10-3|.
TGTGCCATCAGTGGATCGGACGACAATGAAAAACTGTTTTTT
CAISGSDDNEKLFF
>few|TRBJ2-2|TRBV27|TRBD2
TGTGCCAGCAGTCCCTCCACTCGGGGGGTTAGCACCGGGGAGCTGTTTTTT
CASSPSTRGVSTGELFF
>.|TRBJ2-5|TRBV5-1|TRBD1
TGCGCCAGCAGCTTGCGGGACAGGGCTTTGGGGATCCAAGAGACCCAGTACTTC
CASSLRDRALGIQETQYF
>.|TRBJ1-4|TRBV4-1|.
TGCGCCAGCAGCCGGCGGGGAGGTACTAATGAAAAACTGTTTTTT
CASSRRGGTNEKLFF
>.|TRBJ1-5|TRBV6-5|.
TGTGCCAGCAGTTCTAACAATCAGCCCCAGCATTTT
CASSSNNQPQHF
>.|TRBJ2-1|TRBV11-2|.
TGTGCCAGCAGAGGGTCGTACGGACTAGGGGGAGTATACAATGAGCAGTTCTTC
CASRGSYGLGGVYNEQFF
>.|TRBJ2-7|TRBV7-3|.
TGTGCCAGCAGCTTAAATGGGGGTGGGCTCTACGAGCAGTACTTC
CASSLNGGGLYEQYF
>.|TRBJ2-1|TRBV9|.
TGTGCCACGGGAGCCGGTAATGAGCAGTTCTTC
CATGAGNEQFF
>.|TRBJ2-2|TRBV4-1|.
TGCGCCAGCTTCGGCGGGGAGCTGTTTTTT
CASFGGELFF
>few|TRBJ1-1|TRBV7-9|.
TGTGCCAGCAGCTTAGCTGAGCCTGAAGCTTTCTTT
CASSLAEPEAFF
>.|TRBJ2-1|TRBV7-3|.
TGTGCCAGCAGCTTACTCACGGGGGGCGATGAGCAGTTCTTC
CASSLLTGGDEQFF
>.|TRBJ2-5|TRBV2|TRBD1
TGTGCCAGCAGAGGGACAGGGTCCCCTCAAGAGACCCAGTACTTC
CASRGTGSPQETQYF
>few|TRBJ1-1|TRBV13|.
TGTGCCAGCAGCTTAGGGGGGGCGGAGGTGAACACTGAAGCTTTCTTT
CASSLGGAEVNTEAFF
>.|TRBJ2-4|TRBV2|.
TGTGCCAGCAGTGGTGGGTTTGAGTACTTC
CASSGGFEYF
>.|TRBJ1-1|TRBV29-1|.
TGCAGCGTCGAGTTGGGCATGAACACTGAAGCTTTCTTT
CSVELGMNTEAFF
>.|TRBJ2-1|TRBV5-1|.
TGCGCCAGCAGCTTAGGAGGTTACAATGAGCAGTTCTTC
CASSLGGYNEQFF
>few|TRBJ2-7|TRBV6-1|.
TGTGCCAGCAGTGAAGCATCAGGGGAGGGATCCTACGAGCAGTACTTC
CASSEASGEGSYEQYF
>.|TRBJ1-6|TRBV9|.
TGTGCCAGCAGCACGGACGGGATTAATTCACCCCTCCACTTT
CASSTDGINSPLHF
>.|TRBJ1-1|TRBV29-1|.
TGCAGCTTGTCTATGAACACTGAAGCTTTCTTT
CSLSMNTEAFF
>once|TRBJ1-2|TRBV13|.
TGTGCCAGCAGCTTGGAACGGGCGAGGACTCCCTATGGCTACACCTTC
CASSLERARTPYGYTF
>.|TRBJ2-1|TRBV29-1|.
TGCAGAGCCGTGGGACGGTACAATGAGCAGTTCTTC
CRAVGRYNEQFF
>.|TRBJ2-4|TRBV4-2|TRBD1
TGTGCCAGCAGCCCAATAGGACAGGGGGCTTTAGCCAAAAACATTCAGTACTTC
CASSPIGQGALAKNIQYF
>.|TRBJ2-7|TRBV11-2|TRBD2
TGTGCCAGCAGCTTAGTGGGGGTAACTAGCGGGAACTACGAGCAGTACTTC
CASSLVGVTSGNYEQYF
>.|TRBJ1-1|TRBV7-2|TRBD1
TGTGCCAGCAGCTTAGATAGGGGGCGAAAAGGGATTGAAGCTTTCTTT
CASSLDRGRKGIEAFF
>.|TRBJ1-1|TRBV9|TRBD1
TGTGCCAGCAGCAGGCGATTGGACAGGGCCGGCACTGAAGCTTTCTTT
CASSRRLDRAGTEAFF
>.|TRBJ1-5|TRBV19|.
TGTGCCAGTGGTCAGCCCCAGCATTTT
CASGQPQHF
>.|TRBJ1-2|TRBV2|.
TGTGCCAGCAGTGAGCCCTCACCGGGGTCTGGCTACACCTTC
CASSEPSPGSGYTF
>.|TRBJ1-4|TRBV7-6|.
TGTGCCAGCAGCCACCTCGGGAAACTGTTTTTT
CASSHLGKLFF
>.|TRBJ1-4|TRBV29-1|TRBD1
TGCAGCGTTGAAGGGGGAGGGGGCGCCCCGGAAAAACTGTTTTTT
CSVEGGGGAPEKLFF